Below, 5 T cell receptor beta chains from the same sample are listed, as sequenced in a study of blood T cells in healthy people across ages. Combining a sample-barcoded 5' primer with a J-beta primer mix, a second PCR ran for roughly 6 to 12 cycles. TCRdb independently ran MiXCR on the 5' RACE reads; one entry per CDR3 protein. Of about 1.8 million distinct CDR3 sequences in the sample, around half were seen once. The specimen was blood. These receptors were obtained from a woman aged 40 to 49 in good health.

This clonotype was observed once. The junction departs from the called germline gene at one end, perhaps through a read error. The chain recombines TRBV28 with TRBJ1-2; perhaps TRBD1 as D (5 bases). CDR1 is MDHEN, CDR2 SYDVKM, per germline. CDR3 length: 16 amino acids. CDR3 DNA: TGTGTCAGCAGTTTTGACGAGGACGGGGCAAGGGATGGCTACACCTTC. Amino acids: CVSSFDEDGARDGYTF.

The J gene is TRBJ2-1, the V gene TRBV14; D might be TRBD1 (5 bases). Germline CDR1 SGHDN, CDR2 FVKESK. The CDR3 spans 13 residues. The V end lost 0 bases, the J end lost 10 bases, and 10 bases lay between the germline ends. In DNA, the CDR3 is TGTGCCAGCAGCCAAGAGCTTGACAGCGAGCAGTTCTTC. Amino acids: CASSQELDSEQFF.

V gene TRBV29-1 combines with J gene TRBJ2-2; D possibly uses TRBD1 or TRBD2 (5 bases each). Germline CDR1 is SQVTM and CDR2 is ANQGSEA. The CDR3 covers 10 residues. Between the trimmed V and J ends, which lost 7 bases and 9 bases, there was a span of 9 bases. CDR3 nucleotide sequence: TGCAGCGCAGGGACCAGGGAGCTGTTTTTT. This sequence encodes CSAGTRELFF.

This chain uses TRBV4-2 with TRBJ2-2, with 13 bases lining up with TRBD2. Per the germline V gene, CDR1 is LGHNA and CDR2 is YNFKEQ. V was pared by 3 bases and J by 0 bases, with 4 bases of the junction left unmatched. The CDR3 is 18 residues long. CDR3 sequence: CASSHGLAGASNTGELFF. The DNA of the CDR3 is TGTGCCAGCAGCCACGGACTAGCGGGGGCCTCGAACACCGGGGAGCTGTTTTTT.

This clonotype was detected a few times. This rearrangement joins TRBV9 to TRBJ2-4, with 9 bases fitting TRBD1. The J call is doubtful: the DNA matches TRBJ2-7 better. The length of the CDR3 is 15 residues. Germline CDR1 reads SGDLS; CDR2 reads YYNGEE. CDR3 DNA: TGTGCCAGCAGCTCTGCCGGGACAGGGATCCACGAGCAGTACTTC. Protein sequence: CASSSAGTGIHEQYF.